This T cell receptor (beta chain) was profiled in a study of tumor-infiltrating lymphocytes in primary liver carcinoma. Study overall: Samples returned roughly 3.65 to 7.13 million productive TCRbeta reads, a yield that was similar across tissue types. Whole-study findings and limits: With p = 0.039, the top-250-clone fraction in tumors significantly exceeded that in blood. Researchers found tumor-adjacent and tumor-blood pairs overlapped less than tumor region pairs.

RNA isolated from unsorted whole blood supplied the blood RNA, with germline DNA also extracted. Roughly 4.2 milliliters of peripheral blood were drawn presurgically. Production of TCR beta cDNA used around 500 ng total RNA together with a constant-region primer. Three nested multiplex PCR rounds, a slightly modified ARM-PCR method, built the TCR beta libraries. The first two PCR rounds used TRBV1-TRBV30 forward primers with a C-beta reverse primer, approximately 11 cycles each. TCRdb fed the multiplex PCR reads into MiXCR, producing one record per CDR3 protein. This sample yields about 330,000 distinct CDR3 sequences, of which less than 65% are seen a single time; 6.5% belongs to the top ten. Regarding this clonotype: The target antigen is unknown.

Germline V gene data show CDR1 as MGHDK and CDR2 as SYGVNS. V gave up 6 bases and J gave up 7 bases; unmatched junction bases: 2. CDR3 size: 12 residues. The genes are TRBV25-1 and TRBJ2-1; 8 nucleotides match TRBD1. The sequencing sample was made of peripheral blood. This TCR derives from a man aged 35 to 55 with primary liver carcinoma and hepatitis B virus infection. The CDR3 region has the DNA TGTGCCAGCAGGGACAGGGCAAATGAGCAGTTCTTC. Residues: CASRDRANEQFF.